The 20 T cell receptor beta chains below come from one sample, sequenced in a study of cytomegalovirus exposure and HLA in healthy donors. PCR used 60 Vbeta primers and 13 Jbeta primers. The repertoire was sequenced with immunoSEQ multiplex PCR; TCRdb's copy has only in-frame clones and lacks some. The top ten clones hold less than 7% of a sample with around 130,000 clones, roughly four fifths of them seen once. Sequenced material: PBMCs. The receptors here all came from a woman in her 50s in good health and CMV-seropositive.

This clone was picked up a small number of times. The rearrangement uses TRBV18 and TRBJ1-2; D might be TRBD1 (6 bases). Trimming removed 3 bases at V and 2 bases at J, with 7 bases between. The CDR3 loop spans 13 amino acids. The V gene's germline CDR1 is KGHSH and CDR2 LQKENI. CDR3 amino acids: CASSPGQNYGYTF. CDR3 DNA sequence: TGTGCCAGCTCACCCGGACAGAACTATGGCTACACCTTC.

V and J are TRBV4-2 and TRBJ2-7; 10 bases are a match to TRBD1. Germline-derived CDR1 and CDR2 are LGHNA and YNFKEQ. V dropped 8 bases and J dropped 3; count of bases not matched to a gene: 7. The CDR3 totals 14 residues. The CDR3 bases are TGTGCCAGCTCCACAAGGACAGGGGGCTACGAGCAGTACTTC. Residues: CASSTRTGGYEQYF.

The chain is built from TRBV5-6 and TRBJ2-2; 8 bases are shared with TRBD1. From germline, CDR1 is SGHDT and CDR2 YYEEEE. The J segment lost 4 bases and the V segment lost 4 bases, leaving 18 bases of the junction unmatched. The length of the CDR3 is 19 residues. CDR3 residues: CASSTVPGQAETFTGELFF. CDR3 bases: TGTGCCAGCAGCACAGTACCGGGACAGGCAGAAACATTCACCGGGGAGCTGTTTTTT.

This sequence joins TRBV2 and TRBJ2-7, with D perhaps matching TRBD1 (6 bases). V gave up 6 bases and J gave up 3 bases, with 9 bases separating them. CDR3 length: 12 amino acids. CDR1 SNHLY and CDR2 FYNNEI come from the germline V gene. This chain's CDR3 is CASRNRVYEQYF. CDR3 sequence (DNA): TGTGCCAGCAGGAACAGGGTCTACGAGCAGTACTTC.

The chain carries TRBV4-2 and TRBJ1-2; TRBD1 agrees at 7 bases. Unmatched junction bases numbered 12, after V lost 0 bases and J lost 8 bases. This CDR3 comprises 16 residues. Germline V gene sequence: CDR1 LGHNA, CDR2 YNFKEQ. Here the CDR3 reads CASSQEIRGRGQGYTF. CDR3 in DNA: TGTGCCAGCAGCCAAGAAATAAGGGGGCGGGGTCAGGGCTACACCTTC.

This chain uses TRBV11-3 with TRBJ1-2; D not resolved. Germline CDR1 is SGHNT and CDR2 is YENEEA. This CDR3 comprises 12 residues. Trimming cost V 3 bases and J 2 bases, with 4 bases left between them. The DNA of the CDR3 is TGTGCCAGCAGCTTCAGAAACTATGGCTACACCTTC. It is translated as CASSFRNYGYTF.

The chain combines TRBV14 with TRBJ2-7, with 11 bases fitting TRBD2. Losses at the gene ends were 3 bases for V and 2 bases for J; bases not matched to a gene: 6. This CDR3 is 16 amino acids long. The germline V gene has CDR1 SGHDN and CDR2 FVKESK. CDR3 DNA: TGTGCCAGCAGCCAGGCCAGTAGCGGGGGGGCCTACGAGCAGTACTTC. This gives the protein CASSQASSGGAYEQYF.

The rearrangement uses TRBV7-9 and TRBJ1-6; D not certain. This CDR3 comprises 14 residues. Germline V gene data show CDR1 as SEHNR and CDR2 as FQNEAQ (reference sequence). The V end was cut by 9 bases, the J end by 6 bases, with 15 bases between. CDR3 in amino acids: CASGRGAINSPLHF. The CDR3 DNA reads TGTGCCAGTGGTCGGGGAGCAATTAATTCACCCCTCCACTTT. The full variable domain, in which reference TRBV7-9 and TRBJ1-6 provide the parts outside the CDR3, is DTGVSQNPRHKITKRGQNVTFRCDPISEHNRLYWYRQTLGQGPEFLTYFQNEAQLEKSRLLSDRFSAERPKGSFSTLEIQRTEQGDSAMYLCASGRGAINSPLHFGNGTRLTVT.

This clone was observed a handful of times. Other nucleotide sequences in the sample specify the same CDR3. The chain carries TRBV4-3 and TRBJ1-1; perhaps TRBD1 as D (5 bases). The CDR3 runs to 14 residues. The germline CDR1 and CDR2 sequences are LGHNA and YSLEER. With 0 bases removed from V and 1 base from J, the gap between germline ends came to 6 bases. The CDR3 nucleotides read TGCGCCAGCAGCCAAGATACAGGGAACACTGAAGCTTTCTTT. It specifies CASSQDTGNTEAFF.

This clone showed up just a few times. V is TRBV6-5 and J is TRBJ2-5, with 7 bases that match TRBD2. The germline CDR1 and CDR2 sequences are MNHEY and SVGAGI. The CDR3 spans 13 residues. V was clipped by 3 bases and J by 13 bases; unmatched bases: 11. CDR3 DNA sequence: TGTGCCAGCAGTTATTCCGGGGGAGGGGCCCGGTACTTC. This encodes CASSYSGGGARYF.

There are a few counts of this clone. At the DNA level, this CDR3 is encoded by other sequences in the same sample as well. The chain combines TRBV7-2 with TRBJ1-2, with D possibly being TRBD1 (5 bases). The V end was cut by 1 base, the J end by 3 bases, with 6 bases between. CDR3 length: 13 residues. CDR1 and CDR2 (germline): SGHTA, FQGNSA. Here the CDR3 DNA reads TGTGCCAGCAGCTTAGGCAGGGACTATGGCTACACCTTC. This codes for CASSLGRDYGYTF. Variable domain in full (rest from reference TRBV7-2 and TRBJ1-2): GAGVSQSPSNKVTEKGKDVELRCDPISGHTALYWYRQSLGQGLEFLIYFQGNSAPDKSGLPSDRFSAERTGGSVSTLTIQRTQQEDSAVYLCASSLGRDYGYTFGSGTRLTVV.

This clone was detected a few times. The chain has TRBV5-4 and TRBJ2-1, with 9 bases fitting TRBD2. Per germline, CDR1 SGHNT and CDR2 YYREEE (reference sequence). The CDR3 totals 15 residues. After removal of 2 bases from V and 7 bases from J, the junction contained 7 bases not matched to a gene. CDR3 residues: CASSLGSGGRNEQFF. The CDR3 DNA is TGTGCCAGCAGCTTAGGCAGCGGGGGGCGGAATGAGCAGTTCTTC.

The V call is TRBV6-5, the J call TRBJ2-7; D not certain. Germline loops: CDR1 MNHEY, CDR2 SVGAGI. Deletions cut 0 bases from V and 6 bases from J, with 12 bases between. The CDR3 runs 14 residues. CDR3: CASSYSPGSGEQYF. CDR3 in DNA: TGTGCCAGCAGTTACTCGCCAGGATCCGGCGAGCAGTACTTC.

The rearrangement uses TRBV9 and TRBJ1-1; the D is unclear. Between the trimmed V and J ends, which lost 4 bases and 0 bases, there was a span of 10 bases. CDR1 SGDLS and CDR2 YYNGEE come from the germline V gene. CDR3 size: 14 residues. CDR3 bases: TGTGCCAGCAGCTGGACTTCGGTGAACACTGAAGCTTTCTTT. Encoded protein: CASSWTSVNTEAFF.

This clone was counted between two and nine times. V gene TRBV4-3 combines with J gene TRBJ2-3, with 11 bases matching TRBD2. Germline V gives CDR1 LGHNA, CDR2 YSLEER. The V and J ends lost 1 base and 3 bases, in that order; junction bases with no gene match: 3. The CDR3 has 16 amino acids. The CDR3 DNA is TGCGCCAGCAGCCAAGGTGCTAGCGGGGGGACAGATACGCAGTATTTT. Translated, it gives CASSQGASGGTDTQYF.

By share, this clone counts as medium-sized. This chain links TRBV5-4 with TRBJ2-6; 9 nucleotides match TRBD1. The CDR3 totals 17 residues. V lost 8 bases and J lost 1; bases outside the gene matches: 10. The germline V gene has CDR1 SGHNT and CDR2 YYREEE (reference sequence). Here the CDR3 DNA reads TGTGCCAGTTCCGACGGGGACAGGGCTTCTGGGGCCAACGTCCTGACTTTC. Translated: CASSDGDRASGANVLTF.

This clone was observed a handful of times. This rearrangement joins TRBV5-1 to TRBJ1-2; D not certain. Trimming pared 2 bases from V and 4 bases from J, leaving 15 bases between. Germline values: CDR1 SGHRS, CDR2 YFSETQ. The CDR3 is made up of 15 amino acids. For the CDR3, the DNA is TGCGCCAGCAGCTTCCGACCCCTGAGGAGCTATGGCTACACCTTC. This translates into CASSFRPLRSYGYTF.

This clone was counted only a few times. The V call is TRBV5-6, the J call TRBJ1-1; TRBD1 might be the D (6 bases). Trimming pared 6 bases from V and 2 bases from J, leaving 11 bases between. Per germline, CDR1 SGHDT and CDR2 YYEEEE. The CDR3 covers 13 residues. CDR3 in amino acids: CASTDSLNTEAFF. The CDR3 DNA reads as TGTGCCAGCACGGACAGTTTAAACACTGAAGCTTTCTTT.

The chain employs TRBV4-2 and TRBJ2-7; 7 bases line up with TRBD1. CDR3 length: 15 amino acids. J lost 4 bases, V lost 2 bases, and 8 bases had no gene match. The germline CDR1 and CDR2 sequences are LGHNA and YNFKEQ. This CDR3 is CASSQRAGQVYEQYF. CDR3 in DNA: TGTGCCAGCAGCCAAAGGGCTGGACAGGTTTACGAGCAGTACTTC.

The chain combines TRBV15 with TRBJ1-2; no firm D call. V dropped 3 bases and J dropped 2 bases, with 13 bases sitting between them. CDR3 length equals 15 residues. CDR1 is LNHNV, CDR2 YYDKDF, per germline (reference sequence). This chain's CDR3 is CATSRAGRENYGYTF. The CDR3 DNA reads TGTGCCACCAGCAGGGCGGGGAGGGAGAACTATGGCTACACCTTC.